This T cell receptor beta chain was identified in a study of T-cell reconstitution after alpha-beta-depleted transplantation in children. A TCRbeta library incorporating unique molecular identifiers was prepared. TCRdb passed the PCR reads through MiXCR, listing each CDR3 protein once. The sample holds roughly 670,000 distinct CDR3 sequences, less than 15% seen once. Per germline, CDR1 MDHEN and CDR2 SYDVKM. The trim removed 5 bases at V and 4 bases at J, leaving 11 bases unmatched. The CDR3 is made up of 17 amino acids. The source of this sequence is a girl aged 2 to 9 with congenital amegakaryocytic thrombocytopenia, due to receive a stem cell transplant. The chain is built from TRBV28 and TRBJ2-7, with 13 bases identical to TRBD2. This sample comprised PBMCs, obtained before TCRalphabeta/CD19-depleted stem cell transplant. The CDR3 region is CASSIRWTSGSEYEQYF. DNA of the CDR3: TGTGCCAGCAGTATCCGATGGACTAGCGGGAGTGAGTACGAGCAGTACTTC.